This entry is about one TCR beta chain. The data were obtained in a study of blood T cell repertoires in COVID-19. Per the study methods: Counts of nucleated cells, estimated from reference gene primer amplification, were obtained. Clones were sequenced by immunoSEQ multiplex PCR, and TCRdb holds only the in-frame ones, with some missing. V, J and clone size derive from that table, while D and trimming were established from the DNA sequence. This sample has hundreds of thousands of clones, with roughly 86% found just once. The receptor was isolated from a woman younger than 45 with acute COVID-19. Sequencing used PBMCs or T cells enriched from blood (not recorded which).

CDR3 region: CASSGDISYEQYF. The CDR3 DNA reads TGTGCCAGCAGCGGGGACATTTCCTACGAGCAGTACTTC. The chain uses TRBV5-6 and TRBJ2-7; weak D call: TRBD1 (6 bases). The CDR3 covers 13 residues. Germline assignment: CDR1 SGHDT and CDR2 YYEEEE. V lost 4 bases, J lost 1 base, and 9 bases lay in between. Variable domain in full (rest from reference TRBV5-6 and TRBJ2-7): DAGVTQSPTHLIKTRGQQVTLRCSPKSGHDTVSWYQQALGQGPQFIFQYYEEEERQRGNFPDRFSGHQFPNYSSELNVNALLLGDSALYLCASSGDISYEQYFGPGTRLTVT.